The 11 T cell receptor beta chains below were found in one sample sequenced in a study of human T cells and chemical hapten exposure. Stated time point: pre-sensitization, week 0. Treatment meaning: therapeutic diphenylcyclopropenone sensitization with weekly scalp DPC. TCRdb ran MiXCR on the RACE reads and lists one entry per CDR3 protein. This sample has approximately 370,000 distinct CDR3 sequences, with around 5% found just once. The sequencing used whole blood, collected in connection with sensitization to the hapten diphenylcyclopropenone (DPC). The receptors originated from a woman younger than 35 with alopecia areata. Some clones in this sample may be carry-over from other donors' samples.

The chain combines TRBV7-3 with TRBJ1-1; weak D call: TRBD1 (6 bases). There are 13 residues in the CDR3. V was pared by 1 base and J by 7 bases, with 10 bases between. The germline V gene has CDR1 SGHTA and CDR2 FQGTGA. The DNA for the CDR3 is TGTGCCAGCAGCTTAAAGGCGACAGGTGAAGCTTTCTTT. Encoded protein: CASSLKATGEAFF. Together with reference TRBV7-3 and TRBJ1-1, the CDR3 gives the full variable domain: GAGVSQTPSNKVTEKGKYVELRCDPISGHTALYWYRQSLGQGPEFLIYFQGTGAADDSGLPNDRFFAVRPEGSVSTLKIQRTERGDSAVYLCASSLKATGEAFFGQGTRLTVV.

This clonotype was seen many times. The CDR3 region is CASSHPGQDYYEQYF. The CDR3 DNA reads TGTGCCAGCAGCCACCCTGGACAGGACTACTACGAGCAGTACTTC. The V gene is TRBV4-2, the J gene TRBJ2-7, with D possibly TRBD1 on 7 matching bases. CDR1 and CDR2 from the germline V gene are LGHNA and YNFKEQ. The length of the CDR3 is 15 residues. Trimming stripped 3 bases from V and 3 bases from J, with 15 bases between.

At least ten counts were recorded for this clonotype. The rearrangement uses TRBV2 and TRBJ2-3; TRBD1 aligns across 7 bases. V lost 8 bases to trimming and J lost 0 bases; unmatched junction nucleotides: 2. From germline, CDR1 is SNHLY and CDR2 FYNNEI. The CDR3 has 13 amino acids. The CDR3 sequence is CASGDSSTDTQYF. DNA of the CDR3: TGTGCCAGCGGGGACAGCAGCACAGATACGCAGTATTTT.

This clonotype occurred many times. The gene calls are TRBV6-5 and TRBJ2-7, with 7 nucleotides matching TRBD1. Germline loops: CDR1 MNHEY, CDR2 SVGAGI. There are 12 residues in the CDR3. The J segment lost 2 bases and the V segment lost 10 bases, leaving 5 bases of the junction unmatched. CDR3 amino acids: CATRQGPYEQYF. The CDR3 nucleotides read TGTGCCACCAGACAGGGACCCTACGAGCAGTACTTC.

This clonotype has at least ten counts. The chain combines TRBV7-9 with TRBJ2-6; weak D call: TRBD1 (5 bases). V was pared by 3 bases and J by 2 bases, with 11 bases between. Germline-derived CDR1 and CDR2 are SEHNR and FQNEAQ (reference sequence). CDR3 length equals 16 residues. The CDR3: CASSFTRVTGANVLTF. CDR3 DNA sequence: TGTGCCAGCAGCTTCACCAGGGTGACTGGGGCCAACGTCCTGACTTTC. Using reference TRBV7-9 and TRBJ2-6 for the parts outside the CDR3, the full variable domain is DTGVSQNPRHKITKRGQNVTFRCDPISEHNRLYWYRQTLGQGPEFLTYFQNEAQLEKSRLLSDRFSAERPKGSFSTLEIQRTEQGDSAMYLCASSFTRVTGANVLTFGAGSRLTVL.

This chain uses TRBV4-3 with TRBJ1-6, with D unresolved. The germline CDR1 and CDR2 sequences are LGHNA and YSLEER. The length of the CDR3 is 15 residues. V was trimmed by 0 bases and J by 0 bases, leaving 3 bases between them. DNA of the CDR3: TGCGCCAGCAGCCAAGAGGGCTCCTATAATTCACCCCTCCACTTT. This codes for CASSQEGSYNSPLHF.

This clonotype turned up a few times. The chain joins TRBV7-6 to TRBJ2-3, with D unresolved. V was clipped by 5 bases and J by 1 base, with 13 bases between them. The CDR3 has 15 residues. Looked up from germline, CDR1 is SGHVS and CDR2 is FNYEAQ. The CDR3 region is CASSPRRLGTDTQYF. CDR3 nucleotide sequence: TGTGCCAGCAGCCCCCGAAGGTTGGGCACAGATACGCAGTATTTT.

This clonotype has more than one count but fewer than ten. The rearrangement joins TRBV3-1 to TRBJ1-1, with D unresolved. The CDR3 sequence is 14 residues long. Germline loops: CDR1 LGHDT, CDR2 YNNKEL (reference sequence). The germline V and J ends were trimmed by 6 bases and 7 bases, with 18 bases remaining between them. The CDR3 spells CASSPTATTFEAFF. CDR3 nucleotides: TGTGCCAGCAGTCCAACAGCGACCACTTTTGAAGCTTTCTTT. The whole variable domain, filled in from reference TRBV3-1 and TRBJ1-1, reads DTAVSQTPKYLVTQMGNDKSIKCEQNLGHDTMYWYKQDSKKFLKIMFSYNNKELIINETVPNRFSPKSPDKAHLNLHINSLELGDSAVYFCASSPTATTFEAFFGQGTRLTVV.

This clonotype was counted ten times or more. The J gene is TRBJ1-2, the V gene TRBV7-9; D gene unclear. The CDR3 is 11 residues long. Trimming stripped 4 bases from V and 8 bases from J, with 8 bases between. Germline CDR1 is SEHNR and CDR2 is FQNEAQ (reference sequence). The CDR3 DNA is TGTGCCAGCAGCTGGGAAGTCGGCTACACCTTC. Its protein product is CASSWEVGYTF.

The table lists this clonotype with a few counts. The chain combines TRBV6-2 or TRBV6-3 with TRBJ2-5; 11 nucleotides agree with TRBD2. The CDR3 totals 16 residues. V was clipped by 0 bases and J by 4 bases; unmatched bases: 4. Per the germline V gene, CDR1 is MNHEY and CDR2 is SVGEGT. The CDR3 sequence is CASSYSDLAGGETQYF. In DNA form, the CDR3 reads TGTGCCAGCAGTTACTCCGACCTAGCGGGGGGAGAGACCCAGTACTTC.

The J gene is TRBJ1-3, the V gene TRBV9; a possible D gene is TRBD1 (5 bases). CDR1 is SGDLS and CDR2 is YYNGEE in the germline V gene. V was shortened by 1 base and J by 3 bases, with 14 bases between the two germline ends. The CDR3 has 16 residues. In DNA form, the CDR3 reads TGTGCCAGCAGCGTAATGCTGGGGGGGATTGGAAACACCATATATTTT. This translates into CASSVMLGGIGNTIYF.